Given below is one T cell receptor beta chain in context. Its cognate antigen has yet to be identified. No base qualities exist here, and no much larger clone lies one base off it. The data stem from a study of cytomegalovirus exposure and HLA in healthy donors (dated by TCRdb to about 2017). Turning to the overall study: According to a later analysis, the approximately 130 validation repertoires were produced on the same platform as the 600 to 850 repertoires of the first cohort. The study aimed to test whether cataloging public T cell receptors could reveal signatures of past pathogen exposure. A separate validation cohort of about 110 different subjects was used in addition to the 666-subject first cohort. The study combined high-throughput TCR immunosequencing, statistical association of individual TCRs with disease status, and machine learning to predict cytomegalovirus infection status.

Results the study describes overall, beyond this receptor: In a later analysis, TCRs clustered in the first cohort were found to also tend to co-occur in the 120 or so validation repertoires, with approximately 95% of cluster scores above 0. Most TCR sequences were observed very rarely across donors, whereas some public TCRs were present in many individuals. The study listed over 150 TCR beta chains as associated with cytomegalovirus. In vitro tests confirmed that a few of the cytomegalovirus-associated TCR beta chains recognize cytomegalovirus antigens. In both the original and validation cohorts, the classifier was reported to diagnose cytomegalovirus status with high specificity and sensitivity. The authors suggested that the approach could potentially be generalized to other disease states and immunological phenotypes. A later analysis lacked HLA typing for the validation cohort, so it scored co-occurrence in that cohort across all 110 or so repertoires.

The CDR3 starts with the cysteine, ends with the phenylalanine, and has 14 residues. Only CDR3 DNA is held: 42 bases, read in frame from base 1. In the germline V gene, CDR1 corresponds to SGHRS and CDR2 to YFSETQ. Relative to germline, V is 0 bases shorter and J is 5 bases shorter, with 11 bases between their ends. Separate from the approximately 670-subject first cohort, the validation cohort of 95 to 150 subjects was the group to which the donors belonged. Library preparation employed the immunoSEQ multiplex PCR assay. On the study's bioinformatics: A statistical classification framework was built to diagnose cytomegalovirus status from the catalog of TCR beta chain sequences. As stored in TCRdb, this immuneACCESS dataset retains in-frame rearrangements with V and J assigned. A fraction of the clones does not appear; measured against another copy, unresolved V genes explain less than half of the discrepancy, and the remainder lacks a known reason. For V, J and clone size, that table is used; D and trimming come from the DNA. The sample records 90,000 to 150,000 clones, roughly 90% of which are singletons. The top ten clones comprise about 6.3% of the sample.

The sample consisted of PBMCs. The origin of this receptor is a woman in her late teens or twenties in good health and CMV-seropositive. The chain couples TRBV5-1 to TRBJ2-5; the D segment could be TRBD1, given 6 matching bases. The sequence in DNA is TGCGCCAGCAGCTTGGCGCAGGGGTGGGAGACCCAGTACTTC. Translated, it reads CASSLAQGWETQYF. Beyond the CDR3, the reference TRBV5-1 and TRBJ2-5 genes provide the residues; the full variable domain reads: KAGVTQTPRYLIKTRGQQVTLSCSPISGHRSVSWYQQTPGQGLQFLFEYFSETQRNKGNFPGRFSGRQFSNSRSEMNVSTLELGDSALYLCASSLAQGWETQYFGPGTRLLVL.